The present entry profiles one T cell receptor beta chain with its context. Its target is not known. Each sample contained 1-10 million cryopreserved PBMC, thawed before DNA extraction. This specimen comes from a study of long-term antiretroviral therapy in people with HIV. About the study: In the earliest collections, sampling predates the 2015 immediate-ART recommendation by about a decade. Whole-study results and caveats: CDR3 lengths in HIV samples spanned a narrower range than controls.

An immunoSEQ assay, version v3.0, was performed at survey level. The protocol was immunoSEQ multiplex PCR, while the TCRdb copy is restricted to in-frame clones and leaves out a portion. Of tens of thousands of clones in the sample, about nine tenths are singletons; the top ten hold approximately 5.4%. This clonotype was obtained from a woman in her forties or fifties with HIV. The sequences come from unsorted PBMCs, collected 0.1 years before starting antiretroviral therapy.

This CDR3 is CASSLDWGPGSGNTIYF. In DNA, the CDR3 is TGTGCCAGCAGCTTGGATTGGGGGCCCGGCTCTGGAAACACCATATATTTT. The chain employs TRBV5-6 and TRBJ1-3; D perhaps matches TRBD1 (6 bases). CDR3 length: 17 residues. V was clipped by 0 bases and J by 0 bases, with 13 bases between them. Per germline, CDR1 SGHDT and CDR2 YYEEEE.